What follows is one T cell receptor beta chain and its context. This entry is derived from a study of T cell responses to AZD1222 COVID-19 vaccine. Profiling relied on immunoSEQ multiplex PCR, and the TCRdb table lists in-frame clones only, not all of them. Of 130,000 or so clones in the sample, 75% to 95% were seen once. This TCR was recovered from an adult in good health. The sample here was peripheral blood, taken on day 0 of AZD1222 vaccination.

The CDR3 DNA is TGTGCCAGCAGCTTGGGAGTACAGGGGTCTGGAAACACCATATATTTT. It codes for CASSLGVQGSGNTIYF. The V call is TRBV5-8, the J call TRBJ1-3; 7 nucleotides agree with TRBD1. The trim removed 0 bases at V and 1 base at J, leaving 4 bases unmatched. The V gene's germline CDR1 is SGHTS and CDR2 YDEGEE. The CDR3 spans 16 residues.